The clone carrying this TCR beta chain was seen only a few times. This entry comes from a study of blood T cell repertoires in COVID-19. Across the study: T cells, B-cell-depleted T cells, or PBMCs provided the cDNA or gDNA that served as material.

V was clipped by 3 bases and J by 13 bases, with 20 bases between them. The germline V gene encodes CDR1 SGDLS and CDR2 YYNGEE. This CDR3 region has 15 residues. Participant-given clinical history determined each cohort assignment. TCRdb keeps only in-frame clones here, not all; method: immunoSEQ multiplex PCR. This sample has approximately 140,000 clones, with approximately 86% found just once. The TCR was taken from a woman aged 40 to 50 who had been exposed to COVID-19. The sequenced material came from PBMCs or T cells enriched from blood (not recorded which). This rearrangement joins TRBV9 to TRBJ1-6; possibly TRBD1 for D (6 bases). The CDR3 loop is CASSDHTGTNAPLHF. CDR3 coding DNA: TGTGCCAGCAGCGATCACACCGGGACAAACGCCCCCCTCCACTTT.